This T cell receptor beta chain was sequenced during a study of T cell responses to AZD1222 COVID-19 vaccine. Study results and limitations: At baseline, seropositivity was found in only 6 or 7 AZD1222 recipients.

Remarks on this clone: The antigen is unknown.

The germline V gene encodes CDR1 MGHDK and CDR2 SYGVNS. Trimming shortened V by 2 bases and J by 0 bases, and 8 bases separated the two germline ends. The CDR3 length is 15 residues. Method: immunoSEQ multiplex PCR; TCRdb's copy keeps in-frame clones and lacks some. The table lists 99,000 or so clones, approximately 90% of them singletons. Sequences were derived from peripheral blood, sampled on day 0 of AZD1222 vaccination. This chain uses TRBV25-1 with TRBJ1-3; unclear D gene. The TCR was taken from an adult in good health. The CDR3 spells CASSENGVSGNTIYF. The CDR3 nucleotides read TGTGCCAGCAGTGAAAACGGCGTCTCTGGAAACACCATATATTTT.